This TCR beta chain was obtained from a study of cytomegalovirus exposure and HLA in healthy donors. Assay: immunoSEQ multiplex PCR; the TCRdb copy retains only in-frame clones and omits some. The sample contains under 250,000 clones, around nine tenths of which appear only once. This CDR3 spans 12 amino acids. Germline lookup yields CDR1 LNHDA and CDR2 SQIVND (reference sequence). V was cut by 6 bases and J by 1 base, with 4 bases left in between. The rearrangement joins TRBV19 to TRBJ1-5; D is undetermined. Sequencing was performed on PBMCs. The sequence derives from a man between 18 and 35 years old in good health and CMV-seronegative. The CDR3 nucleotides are TGTGCCAGTAGGGGCAGCAATCAGCCCCAGCATTTT. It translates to CASRGSNQPQHF.